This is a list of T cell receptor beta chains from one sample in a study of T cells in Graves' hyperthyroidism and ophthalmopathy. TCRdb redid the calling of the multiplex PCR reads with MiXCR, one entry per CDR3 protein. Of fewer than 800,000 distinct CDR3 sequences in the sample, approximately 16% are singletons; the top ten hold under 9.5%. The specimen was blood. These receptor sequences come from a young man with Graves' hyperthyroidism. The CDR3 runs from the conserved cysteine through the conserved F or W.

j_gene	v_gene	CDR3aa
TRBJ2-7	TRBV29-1	CSVDGLPGQGREQYF
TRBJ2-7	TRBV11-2	CASSLGHRREQYF
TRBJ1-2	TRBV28	CASSLSEDPKGYGYTF
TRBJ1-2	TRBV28	CASSQPRTVLYGYTF
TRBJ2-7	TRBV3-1	CGSSQSLGYEQYF
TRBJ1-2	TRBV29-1	CSVPEESGYTF
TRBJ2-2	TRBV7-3	CASSSGGTSISGELFF
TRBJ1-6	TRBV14	CASSQRGAGYNSPLHF
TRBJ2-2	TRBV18	CASSPSRGHTGELFF
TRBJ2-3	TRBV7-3	CASSPIGTTFLGDTQYF
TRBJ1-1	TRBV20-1	CSARDTLPTEAFF
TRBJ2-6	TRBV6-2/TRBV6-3	CASSTLGANVLTF
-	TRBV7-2	CASREAGGSAYEQFF
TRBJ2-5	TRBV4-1	CASSQERGLAAQTQYF
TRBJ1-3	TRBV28	CASSSGTGNTIYF
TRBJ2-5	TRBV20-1	CSAHERETQYF
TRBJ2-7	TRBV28	CASSLGGDYEQYF
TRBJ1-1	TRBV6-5	CASSYSGQWSAEAFF
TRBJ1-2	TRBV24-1	CATAGTGSGFVSGYTF
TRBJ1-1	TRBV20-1	CSARSAAAPRNTEAFF
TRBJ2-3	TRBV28	CATGTFGDTQYF
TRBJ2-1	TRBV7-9	CASSLGGGRNGNEQFF
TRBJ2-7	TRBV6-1	CASSEIHWVYEQYF
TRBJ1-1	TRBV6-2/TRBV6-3	CASSYSIGEANTEAFF
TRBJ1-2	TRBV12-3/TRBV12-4	CASSFISGGAGDGYTF
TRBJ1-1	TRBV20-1	CSARDLWGGDTEAFF
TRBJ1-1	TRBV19	CASSIDGGTEAFF
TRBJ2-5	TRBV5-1	CASSLEAATQYF
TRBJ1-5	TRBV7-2	CASSYWSNQPQHF
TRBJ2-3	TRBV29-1	CSVEAGDTDTQYF
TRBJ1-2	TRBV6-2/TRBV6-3	CASSYGGQDYGYTF
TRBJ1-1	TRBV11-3	CASSLGEGDWTEAFF
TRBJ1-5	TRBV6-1	CASRKKGGGQPQHF
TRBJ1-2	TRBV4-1	CASTPAPVGAYGYTF
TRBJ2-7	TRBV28	CASRKDGTYEQYF
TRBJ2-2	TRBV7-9	CASSPAGGRITGELFF
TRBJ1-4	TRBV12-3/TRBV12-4	CASSLGRGTGEKLFF
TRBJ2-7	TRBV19	CASSIVAGVSYEQYF
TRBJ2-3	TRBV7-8	CASTRSAGPLHTDTQYF
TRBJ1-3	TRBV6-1	CASSTGYSSGNTIYF
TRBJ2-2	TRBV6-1	CASSVGWGTGELFF
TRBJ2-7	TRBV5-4	CASSATRTTYEQYF
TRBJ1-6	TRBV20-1	CSARREGDSPLHF
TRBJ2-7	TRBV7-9	CASSAAMASYEQYF
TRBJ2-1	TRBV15	CATSRGGAGEQFF
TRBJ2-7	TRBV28	CASSRRDRVGEQYF
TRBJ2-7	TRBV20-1	CSASGSYSYEQYF
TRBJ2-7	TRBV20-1	CSARATSGTYEQYF
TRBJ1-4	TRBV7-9	CASSKYGQRNEKLFF
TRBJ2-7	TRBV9	CASSVDQAPYEQYF